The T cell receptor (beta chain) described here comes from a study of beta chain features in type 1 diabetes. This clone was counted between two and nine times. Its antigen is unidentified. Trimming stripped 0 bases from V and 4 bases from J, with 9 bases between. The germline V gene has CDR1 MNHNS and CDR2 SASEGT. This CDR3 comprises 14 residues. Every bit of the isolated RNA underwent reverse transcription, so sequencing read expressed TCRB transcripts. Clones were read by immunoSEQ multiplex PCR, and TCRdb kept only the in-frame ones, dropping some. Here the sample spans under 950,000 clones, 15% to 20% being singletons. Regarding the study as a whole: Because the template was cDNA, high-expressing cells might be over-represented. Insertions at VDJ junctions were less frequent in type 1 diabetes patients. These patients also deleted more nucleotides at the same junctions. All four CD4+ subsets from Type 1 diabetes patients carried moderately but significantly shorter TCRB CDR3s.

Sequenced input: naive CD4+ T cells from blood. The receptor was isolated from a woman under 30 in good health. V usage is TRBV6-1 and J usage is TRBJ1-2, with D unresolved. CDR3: CASSEASQPYGYTF. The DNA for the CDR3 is TGTGCCAGCAGTGAAGCGAGCCAGCCCTATGGCTACACCTTC.